This TCR beta chain emerged from a study of blood T cells in healthy people across ages. It was with a sample-barcoded 5' primer and a J-beta primer mix that a second PCR of about 7 to 12 cycles was run. TCRdb re-analysed the 5' RACE reads in MiXCR, keeping a single row per CDR3 protein. The table has 1.5 million to 2 million distinct CDR3 sequences, just under 50% seen once. Study-level points and caveats: Estimates based on one million T cells were treated as lower bounds.

With regard to this clonotype: The antigen remains unidentified.

This clonotype originated in a woman between 40 and 55 years old in good health. Material for sequencing was blood.

CDR3 coding DNA: TGCAGCGTTGAAGACCCCACTAGAGGTGTCAACGAGCAGTACTTC. Its translation is CSVEDPTRGVNEQYF. The rearrangement links TRBV29-1 to TRBJ2-7; perhaps TRBD2 as D (5 bases). Germline CDR1 is SQVTM and CDR2 is ANQGSEA. Trimming removed 0 bases from V and 5 bases from J, with 17 bases in between. The CDR3 covers 15 residues.